Listed here is a single T cell receptor beta chain. Antigen: not known. This specimen comes from a study of shared clonotypes between healthy human individuals. Study-wide background: The study drew on a couple of women and a few men aged 18 to 49 as donors. Each donor had three CD4 naive, three CD4 memory, two CD8 naive and one CD8 memory plate.

The sorted-subset replicate PCRs were given 200 ng DNA, which is approximately 30,000 T cell genomes. Generated by immunoSEQ multiplex PCR, the TCRdb table keeps only in-frame clones and is missing some. This table holds hundreds of thousands of clones, about 96% found once. Looked up from germline, CDR1 is SNHLY and CDR2 is FYNNEI. The ends were cut back, 5 bases at V and 4 bases at J, with 9 bases in the middle. The CDR3 runs to 13 residues. Study-wide findings and caveats: When compared with the clonotypes that were shared by all four sorted-subset donors, the non-shared clonotypes turned out to have lower generation probabilities.

V and J are TRBV2 and TRBJ2-4; D remains unclear. Sequencing was done on a sample of memory CD8+ T cells sorted from blood. This sample's subset: CD45RO+ cells pooled with CCR7-negative TemRA cells. The sequence was obtained from a man younger than 40 in good health. The CDR3, as DNA: TGTGCCAGCAGTTCGGTCCAAAAAAACATTCAGTACTTC. It translates to CASSSVQKNIQYF.